These 10 T cell receptor beta chains originate from one sample sequenced in a study of T cell repertoires in cytomegalovirus infection. Each CDR3 protein is one row after TCRdb ran MiXCR on the reads. Among under 350,000 distinct CDR3 sequences listed, about 9.1% were seen once. Specimen: PBMCs. The origin of the receptors is a human donor in good health (CMV status not recorded). Some clones in this sample may be carry-over from other donors' samples.

This clonotype was found many times. This sequence joins TRBV28 and TRBJ2-1, with TRBD1 identical over 9 bases. CDR1 is MDHEN, CDR2 SYDVKM, per germline. This CDR3 comprises 16 residues. V trimming: 7 bases; J trimming: 1 base; junction bases outside the gene matches: 8. The CDR3 loop reads CASTIGGTGSYNEQFF. The DNA for the CDR3 is TGTGCCAGCACCATTGGGGGGACAGGGTCCTACAATGAGCAGTTCTTC.

In its sample, this clonotype was seen many times. V and J are TRBV5-6 and TRBJ2-1; D call uncertain. This CDR3 comprises 11 residues. V shed 5 bases and J shed 7 bases, with 7 bases lying between them. CDR1 SGHDT and CDR2 YYEEEE come from the germline V gene. As DNA, the CDR3 is TGTGCCAGCAGTAATGGGAATGAGCAGTTCTTC. Encoded protein: CASSNGNEQFF.

This clonotype was observed at least ten times. The chain recombines TRBV19 with TRBJ1-6, with a possible D match to TRBD1 (6 bases). V was shortened by 9 bases and J by 7 bases, with 19 bases between the two germline ends. CDR3 length: 15 residues. Germline-derived CDR1 and CDR2 are LNHDA and SQIVND (reference sequence). As DNA, the CDR3 is TGTGCCAGCGGGGGGCTTGTGACAGCAAATTCACCCCTCCACTTT. Its protein is CASGGLVTANSPLHF.

This clonotype was recorded many times. The V call is TRBV4-2, the J call TRBJ2-1, with D perhaps TRBD1 (5 bases). The germline CDR1 and CDR2 sequences are LGHNA and YNFKEQ. The CDR3 runs 16 residues. V lost 0 bases, J lost 3 bases, and 12 bases lay in between. CDR3: CASSQEDTLRYNEQFF. The CDR3 bases are TGTGCCAGCAGCCAAGAGGACACCCTTCGCTACAATGAGCAGTTCTTC.

In its sample, this clonotype was seen a few times. The rearrangement joins TRBV20-1 to TRBJ2-3; the D is unclear. The CDR3 totals 12 residues. Trimming took off 6 bases at V and 0 bases at J, with 7 bases between the two ends. The V gene's germline CDR1 is DFQATT and CDR2 SNEGSKA (reference sequence). As DNA, the CDR3 is TGCAGTGCAAATAATAGCACAGATACGCAGTATTTT. Amino acids: CSANNSTDTQYF.

V is TRBV20-1 and J is TRBJ2-1, with D perhaps given as TRBD1 or TRBD2 (6 bases each). Between the trimmed V and J ends, which lost 6 bases and 8 bases, there was a span of 8 bases. CDR3 length: 10 residues. Germline V gives CDR1 DFQATT, CDR2 SNEGSKA (reference sequence). CDR3 in DNA: TGCAGTGCCGGGGGCCATGAGCAGTTCTTC. Translated: CSAGGHEQFF.

This clonotype was seen at least ten times. This rearrangement joins TRBV28 to TRBJ1-2; D not certain. Germline assignment: CDR1 MDHEN and CDR2 SYDVKM. V was cut by 5 bases and J by 4 bases, with 14 bases left in between. The CDR3 sequence is 14 residues long. CDR3 loop: CASSLPLPAYGYTF. CDR3 nucleotides: TGTGCCAGCAGTCTTCCCCTACCGGCCTATGGCTACACCTTC.

This clonotype was counted at least ten times. V usage is TRBV2 and J usage is TRBJ2-7; 8 bases match TRBD1. The germline gives CDR1 SNHLY, CDR2 FYNNEI. This CDR3 is 15 amino acids long. Trimming cost V 5 bases and J 2 bases; bases outside gene matches: 8. This CDR3 is CASSSGTGTPYEQYF. CDR3 sequence (DNA): TGTGCCAGCAGTTCCGGGACAGGAACTCCCTACGAGCAGTACTTC.

This clonotype showed up just once. The chain uses TRBV10-3 and TRBJ1-2; D is possibly TRBD1 (6 bases). V was cut by 7 bases and J by 2 bases, with 8 bases left in between. The length of the CDR3 is 12 residues. The germline CDR1 and CDR2 sequences are ENHRY and SYGVKD. This CDR3 is CAIKGGNYGYTF. The CDR3, as DNA: TGTGCCATCAAGGGGGGCAACTATGGCTACACCTTC.

This clonotype has ten or more counts. The J gene is TRBJ1-2, the V gene TRBV7-2, with a tentative D call TRBD1 (6 bases). Germline assignment: CDR1 SGHTA and CDR2 FQGNSA. The CDR3 extends over 15 amino acids. The V and J ends lost 2 bases and 2 bases respectively, with 12 bases between them. CDR3 nucleotide sequence: TGTGCCAGCAGCTTAATCGTCGACAGGAACTATGGCTACACCTTC. Amino acids: CASSLIVDRNYGYTF.